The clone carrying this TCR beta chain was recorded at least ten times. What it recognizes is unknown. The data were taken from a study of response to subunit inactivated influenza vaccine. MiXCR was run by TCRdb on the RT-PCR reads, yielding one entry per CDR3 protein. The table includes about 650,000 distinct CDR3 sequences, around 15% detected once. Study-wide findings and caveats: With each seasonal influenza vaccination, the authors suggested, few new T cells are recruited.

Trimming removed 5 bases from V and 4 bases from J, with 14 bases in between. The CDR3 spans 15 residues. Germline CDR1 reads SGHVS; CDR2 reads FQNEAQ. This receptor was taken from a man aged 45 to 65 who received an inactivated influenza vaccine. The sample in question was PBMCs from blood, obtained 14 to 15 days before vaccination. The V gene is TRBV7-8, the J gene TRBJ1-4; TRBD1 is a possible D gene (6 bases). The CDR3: CASSDREGDNEKLFF. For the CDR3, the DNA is TGTGCCAGCAGCGACCGGGAGGGGGATAATGAAAAACTGTTTTTT.